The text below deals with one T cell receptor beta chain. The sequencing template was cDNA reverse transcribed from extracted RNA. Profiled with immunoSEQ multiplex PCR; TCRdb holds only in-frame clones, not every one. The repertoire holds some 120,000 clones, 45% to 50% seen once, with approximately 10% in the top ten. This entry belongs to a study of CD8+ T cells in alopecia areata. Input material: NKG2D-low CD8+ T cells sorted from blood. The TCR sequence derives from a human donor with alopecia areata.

The CDR3 region is CASRGGNEQFF. The CDR3 DNA reads as TGTGCCAGCAGAGGGGGGAATGAGCAGTTCTTC. This chain joins TRBV28 and TRBJ2-1; the D call may be TRBD1 or TRBD2 (6 bases each). Germline V gene sequence: CDR1 MDHEN, CDR2 SYDVKM. V was trimmed by 6 bases and J by 7 bases, leaving 7 bases between them. This CDR3 comprises 11 residues.